This paragraph reports one T cell receptor (beta chain). Its antigen is as yet unknown. The PCR made use of 60 Vbeta and 13 Jbeta primers. Repertoires were generated with immunoSEQ multiplex PCR, while TCRdb's copy carries only in-frame clones and drops some. The sample yields some 120,000 clones, 80% seen once. The data were obtained in a study of cytomegalovirus exposure and HLA in healthy donors. Study as a whole: Among several hundred genotyped donors, around 80% fell in the Caucasian-associated ancestry cluster.

Notes on the study in general: Sequencing probably produced one cluster of sequence variants that were highly shared.

The sequence was collected from a man aged 25-45 years in good health and CMV-seronegative. The sample taken for sequencing was PBMCs.

The CDR3 is CASKQGRENGEQFF. The CDR3 DNA reads TGCGCCAGCAAACAAGGACGGGAGAACGGTGAGCAGTTCTTC. The V and J genes are TRBV4-3 and TRBJ2-1; possible D gene TRBD2, 6 bases. CDR1 and CDR2 from the germline V gene are LGHNA and YSLEER. CDR3 length equals 14 residues. V lost 7 bases and J lost 9, with 19 bases in between.